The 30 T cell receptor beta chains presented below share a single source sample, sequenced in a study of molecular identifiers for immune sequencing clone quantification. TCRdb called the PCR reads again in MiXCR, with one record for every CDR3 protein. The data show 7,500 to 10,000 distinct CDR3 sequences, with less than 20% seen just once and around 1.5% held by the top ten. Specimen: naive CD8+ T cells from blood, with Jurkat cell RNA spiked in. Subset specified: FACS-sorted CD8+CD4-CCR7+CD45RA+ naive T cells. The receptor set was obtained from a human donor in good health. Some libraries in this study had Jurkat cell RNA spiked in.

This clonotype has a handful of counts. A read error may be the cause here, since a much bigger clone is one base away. As DNA, the CDR3 is TGCAGTGCTGGACCTTTCGGGACTAGCGGAACTAGGCAGTTCTTC. It translates to CSAGPFGTSGTRQFF. The chain uses TRBV20-1 and TRBJ2-1; 11 bases are shared with TRBD2. Germline V gene lookup returns CDR1 DFQATT and CDR2 SNEGSKA (reference sequence). This CDR3 spans 15 amino acids. The junction had 15 bases not matched to a gene; V was cut back by 5 bases and J by 12 bases.

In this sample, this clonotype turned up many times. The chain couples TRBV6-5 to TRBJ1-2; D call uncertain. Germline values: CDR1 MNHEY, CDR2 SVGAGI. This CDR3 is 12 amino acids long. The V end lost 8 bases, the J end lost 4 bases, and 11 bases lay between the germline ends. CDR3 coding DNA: TGTGCCAGCTCAGAGTTGGGCTATGGCTACACCTTC. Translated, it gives CASSELGYGYTF.

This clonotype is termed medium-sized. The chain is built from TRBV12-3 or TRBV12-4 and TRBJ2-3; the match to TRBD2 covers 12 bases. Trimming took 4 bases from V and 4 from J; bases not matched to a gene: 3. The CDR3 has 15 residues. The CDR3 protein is CASSSTSGSADTQYF. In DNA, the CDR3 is TGTGCCAGCAGTTCGACTAGCGGGAGTGCAGATACGCAGTATTTT.

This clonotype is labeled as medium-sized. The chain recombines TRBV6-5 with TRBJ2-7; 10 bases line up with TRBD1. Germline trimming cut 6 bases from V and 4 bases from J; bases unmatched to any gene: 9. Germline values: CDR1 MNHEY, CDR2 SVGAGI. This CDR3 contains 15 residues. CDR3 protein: CASSPRDRGIYEQYF. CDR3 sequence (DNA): TGTGCCAGCAGCCCCCGGGACAGGGGAATTTACGAGCAGTACTTC.

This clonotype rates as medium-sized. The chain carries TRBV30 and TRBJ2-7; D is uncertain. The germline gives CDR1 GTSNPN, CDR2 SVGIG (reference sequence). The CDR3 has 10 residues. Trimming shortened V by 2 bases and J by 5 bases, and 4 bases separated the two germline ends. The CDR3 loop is CAWSINEQYF. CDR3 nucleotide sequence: TGTGCCTGGAGTATCAACGAGCAGTACTTC.

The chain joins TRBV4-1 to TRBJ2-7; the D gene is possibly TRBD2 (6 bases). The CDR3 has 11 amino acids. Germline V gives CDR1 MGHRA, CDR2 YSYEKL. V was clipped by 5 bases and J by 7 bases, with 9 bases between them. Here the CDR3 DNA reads TGCGCCAGCAGCTCCGGGGGAGAGCAGTACTTC. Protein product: CASSSGGEQYF.

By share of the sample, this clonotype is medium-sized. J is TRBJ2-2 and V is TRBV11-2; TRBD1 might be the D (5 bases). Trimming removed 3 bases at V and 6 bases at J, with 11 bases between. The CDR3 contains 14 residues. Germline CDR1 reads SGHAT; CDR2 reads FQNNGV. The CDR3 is CASSLIGDAGELFF. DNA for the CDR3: TGTGCCAGCAGCTTGATAGGGGATGCCGGGGAGCTGTTTTTT.

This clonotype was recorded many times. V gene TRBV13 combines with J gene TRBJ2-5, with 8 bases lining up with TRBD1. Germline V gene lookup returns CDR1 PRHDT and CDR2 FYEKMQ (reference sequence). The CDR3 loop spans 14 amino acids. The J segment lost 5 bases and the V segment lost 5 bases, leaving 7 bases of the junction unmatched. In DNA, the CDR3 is TGTGCCAGCAGCGAACGGACAGGGATGGAGACCCAGTACTTC. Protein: CASSERTGMETQYF.

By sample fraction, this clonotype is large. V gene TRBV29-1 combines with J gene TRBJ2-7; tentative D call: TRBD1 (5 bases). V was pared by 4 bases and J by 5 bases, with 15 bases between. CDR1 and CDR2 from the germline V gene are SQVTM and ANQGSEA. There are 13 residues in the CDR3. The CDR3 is CSVVSPPRDEQYF. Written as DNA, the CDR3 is TGCAGCGTTGTTTCACCGCCCAGGGACGAGCAGTACTTC.

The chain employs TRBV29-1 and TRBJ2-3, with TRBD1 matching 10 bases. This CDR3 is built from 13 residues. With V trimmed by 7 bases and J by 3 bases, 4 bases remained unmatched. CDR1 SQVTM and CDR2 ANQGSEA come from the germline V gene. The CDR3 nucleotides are TGCAGCGCACCGGGACAGGGGACAGATACGCAGTATTTT. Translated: CSAPGQGTDTQYF.

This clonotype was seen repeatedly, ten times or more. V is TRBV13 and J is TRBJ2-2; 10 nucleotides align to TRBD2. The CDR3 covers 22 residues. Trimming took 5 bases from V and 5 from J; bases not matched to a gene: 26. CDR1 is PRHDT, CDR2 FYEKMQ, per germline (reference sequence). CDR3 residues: CASSTRTANSPGLAILTGELFF. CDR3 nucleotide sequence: TGTGCCAGCAGCACGCGGACAGCGAATTCTCCGGGACTAGCGATCCTAACCGGGGAGCTGTTTTTT.

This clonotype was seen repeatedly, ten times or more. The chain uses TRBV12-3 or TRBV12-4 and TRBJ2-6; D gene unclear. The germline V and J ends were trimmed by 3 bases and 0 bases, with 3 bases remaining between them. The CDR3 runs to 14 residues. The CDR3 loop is CASSLYSGANVLTF. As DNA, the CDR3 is TGTGCCAGCAGTTTGTACTCTGGGGCCAACGTCCTGACTTTC.

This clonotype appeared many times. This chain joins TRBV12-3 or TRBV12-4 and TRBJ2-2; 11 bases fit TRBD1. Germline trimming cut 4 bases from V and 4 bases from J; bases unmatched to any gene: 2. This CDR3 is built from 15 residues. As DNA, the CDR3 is TGTGCCAGCAGTTACGGGACAGGGGGCACCGGGGAGCTGTTTTTT. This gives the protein CASSYGTGGTGELFF.

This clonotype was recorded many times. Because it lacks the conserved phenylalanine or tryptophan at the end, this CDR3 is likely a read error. The CDR3 DNA follows: TGTGCCAGCAGTTACTCGAAGCAAGCTTCCTACAATGAGCAGTTCCTC. Residues: CASSYSKQASYNEQFL. This chain links TRBV6-2 or TRBV6-3 with TRBJ2-1; D not certain. CDR1 is MNHEY, CDR2 SVGEGT, per germline. The V end lost 0 bases, the J end lost 1 base, and 10 bases lay between the germline ends. The CDR3 loop spans 16 amino acids.

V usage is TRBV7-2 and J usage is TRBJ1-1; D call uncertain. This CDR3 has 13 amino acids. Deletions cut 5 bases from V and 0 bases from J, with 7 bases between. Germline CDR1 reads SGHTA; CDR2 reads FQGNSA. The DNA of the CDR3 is TGTGCCAGCAGCGTAGAGGTGAACACTGAAGCTTTCTTT. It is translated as CASSVEVNTEAFF.

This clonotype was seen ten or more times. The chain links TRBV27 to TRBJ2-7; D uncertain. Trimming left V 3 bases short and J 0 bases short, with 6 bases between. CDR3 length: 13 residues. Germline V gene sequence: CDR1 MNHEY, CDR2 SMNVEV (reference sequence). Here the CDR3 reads CASSFQSSYEQYF. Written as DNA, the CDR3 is TGTGCCAGCAGTTTTCAGAGCTCCTACGAGCAGTACTTC.

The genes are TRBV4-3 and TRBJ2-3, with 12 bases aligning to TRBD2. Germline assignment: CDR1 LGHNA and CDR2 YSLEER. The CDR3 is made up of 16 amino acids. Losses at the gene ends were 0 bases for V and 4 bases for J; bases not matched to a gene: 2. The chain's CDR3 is CASSQDLAGGPDTQYF. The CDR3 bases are TGCGCCAGCAGCCAAGATCTAGCGGGGGGGCCAGATACGCAGTATTTT.

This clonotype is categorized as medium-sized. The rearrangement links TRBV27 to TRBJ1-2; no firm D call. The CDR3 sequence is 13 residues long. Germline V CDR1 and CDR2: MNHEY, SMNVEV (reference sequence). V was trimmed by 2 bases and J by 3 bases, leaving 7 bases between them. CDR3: CASSLGPYYGYTF. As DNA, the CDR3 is TGTGCCAGCAGTTTAGGCCCCTACTATGGCTACACCTTC.

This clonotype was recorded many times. In nucleotides, the CDR3 is TGTGCCAGCAGTCCCTACAGGGATTCCGCCTACGAGCAGTACTTC. Translating gives CASSPYRDSAYEQYF. This chain links TRBV27 with TRBJ2-7; tentatively, D is TRBD1 (6 bases). The germline gives CDR1 MNHEY, CDR2 SMNVEV (reference sequence). This CDR3 has 15 residues. The V and J ends lost 5 bases and 2 bases respectively, with 16 bases between them.

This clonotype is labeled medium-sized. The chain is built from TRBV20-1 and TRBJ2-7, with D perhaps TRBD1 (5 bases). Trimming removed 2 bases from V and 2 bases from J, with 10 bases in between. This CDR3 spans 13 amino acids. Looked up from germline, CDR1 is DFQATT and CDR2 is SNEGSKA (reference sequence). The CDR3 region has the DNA TGCAGTGCTAGACAGGGTCTTGCCTACGAGCAGTACTTC. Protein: CSARQGLAYEQYF.

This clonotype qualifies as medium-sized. The CDR3 protein is CASSIESSGWPQHF. The CDR3, as DNA: TGTGCCAGTAGTATAGAATCCTCCGGATGGCCCCAGCATTTT. This chain joins TRBV19 and TRBJ1-5, with D uncertain. CDR1 is LNHDA, CDR2 SQIVND, per germline (reference sequence). V lost 0 bases and J 9 bases, leaving 12 bases between the germline ends. This CDR3 contains 14 residues.

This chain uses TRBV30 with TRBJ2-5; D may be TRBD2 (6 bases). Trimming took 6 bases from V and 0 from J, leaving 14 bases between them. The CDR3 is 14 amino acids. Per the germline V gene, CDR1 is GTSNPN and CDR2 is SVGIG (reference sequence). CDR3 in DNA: TGTGCCTGCCAGCGGGTCGAATACCAAGAGACCCAGTACTTC. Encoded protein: CACQRVEYQETQYF. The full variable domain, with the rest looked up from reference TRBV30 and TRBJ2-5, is SQTIHQWPATLVQPVGSPLSLECTVEGTSNPNLYWYRQAAGRGLQLLFYSVGIGQISSEVPQNLSASRPQDRQFILSSKKLLLSDSGFYLCACQRVEYQETQYFGPGTRLLVL.

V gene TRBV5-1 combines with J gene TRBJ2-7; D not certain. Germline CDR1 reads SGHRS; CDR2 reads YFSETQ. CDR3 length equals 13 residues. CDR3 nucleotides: TGCGTCCGCGGCCCGGAGAGACCCTACGAGCAGTACTTC. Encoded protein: CVRGPERPYEQYF.

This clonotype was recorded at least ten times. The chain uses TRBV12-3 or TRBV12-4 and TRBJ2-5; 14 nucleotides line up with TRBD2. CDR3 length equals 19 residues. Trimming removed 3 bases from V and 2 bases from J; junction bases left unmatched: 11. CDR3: CASSFFRLAGGPEQETQYF. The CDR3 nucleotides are TGTGCCAGCAGTTTCTTTCGACTAGCGGGGGGGCCGGAACAAGAGACCCAGTACTTC.

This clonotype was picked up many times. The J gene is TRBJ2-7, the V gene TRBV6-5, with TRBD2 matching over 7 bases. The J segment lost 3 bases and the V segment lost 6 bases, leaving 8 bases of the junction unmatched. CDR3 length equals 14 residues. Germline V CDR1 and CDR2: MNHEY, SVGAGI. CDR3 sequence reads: CASRYTGTNYEQYF. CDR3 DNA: TGTGCCAGCAGGTACACCGGGACTAACTACGAGCAGTACTTC.

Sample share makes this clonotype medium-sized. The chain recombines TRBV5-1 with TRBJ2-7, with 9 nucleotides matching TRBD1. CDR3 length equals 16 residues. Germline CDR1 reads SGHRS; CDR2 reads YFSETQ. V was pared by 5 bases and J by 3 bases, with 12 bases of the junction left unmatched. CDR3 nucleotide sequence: TGCGCCAGCAGAGTCCCGGGACAGGGAACGTGCTACGAGCAGTACTTC. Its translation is CASRVPGQGTCYEQYF.

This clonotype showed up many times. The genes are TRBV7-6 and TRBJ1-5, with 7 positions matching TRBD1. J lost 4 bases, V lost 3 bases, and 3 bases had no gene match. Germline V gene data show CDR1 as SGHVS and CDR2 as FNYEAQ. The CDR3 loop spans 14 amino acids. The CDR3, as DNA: TGTGCCAGCAGCTTTGGGACAGAAAATCAGCCCCAGCATTTT. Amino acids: CASSFGTENQPQHF.

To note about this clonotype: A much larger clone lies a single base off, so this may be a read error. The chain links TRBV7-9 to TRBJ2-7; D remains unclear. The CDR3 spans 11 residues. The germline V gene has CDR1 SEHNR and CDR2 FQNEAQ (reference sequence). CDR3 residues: CANSLTLEQYF. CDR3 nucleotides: TGTGCCAACAGCTTGACCCTCGAGCAGTACTTC.

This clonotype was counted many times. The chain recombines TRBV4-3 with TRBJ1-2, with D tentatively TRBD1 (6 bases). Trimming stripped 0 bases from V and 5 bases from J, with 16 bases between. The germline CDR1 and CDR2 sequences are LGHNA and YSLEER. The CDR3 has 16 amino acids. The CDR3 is CASSQEGGAGNYGYTF. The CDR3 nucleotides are TGCGCCAGCAGCCAAGAGGGGGGGGCCGGGAATTATGGCTACACCTTC.

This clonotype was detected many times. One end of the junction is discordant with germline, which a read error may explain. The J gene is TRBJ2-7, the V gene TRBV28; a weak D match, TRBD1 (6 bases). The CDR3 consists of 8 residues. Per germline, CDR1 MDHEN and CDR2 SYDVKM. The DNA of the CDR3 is TGTGCCGGCCACAGGGTTAGCTTC. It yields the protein CAGHRVSF.